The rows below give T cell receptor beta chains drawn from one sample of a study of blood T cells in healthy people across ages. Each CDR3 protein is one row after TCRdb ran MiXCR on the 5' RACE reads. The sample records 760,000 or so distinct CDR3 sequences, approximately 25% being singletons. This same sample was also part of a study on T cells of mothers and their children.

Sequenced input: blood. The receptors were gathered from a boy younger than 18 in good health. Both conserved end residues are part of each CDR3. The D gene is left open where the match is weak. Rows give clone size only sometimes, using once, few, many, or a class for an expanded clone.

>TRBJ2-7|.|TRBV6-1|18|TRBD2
TGTGCCAGCAGTGCCCGGTTGGTCGCACTAGCGGTCACCTACGAGCAGTACTTC
CASSARLVALAVTYEQYF
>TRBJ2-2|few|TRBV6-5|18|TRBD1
TGTGCCAGCAGTTTCTCCATTCACAGGGGAAGGGGCACCGGGGAGCTGTTTTTT
CASSFSIHRGRGTGELFF
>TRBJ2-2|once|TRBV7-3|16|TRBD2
TGTGCCAGCAGCTTAAGCCCTAGCGGGTACACCGGGGAGCTGTTTTTT
CASSLSPSGYTGELFF
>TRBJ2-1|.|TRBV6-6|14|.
TGTGCCAGCAGTTACGGTAGTGCACACAATGAGCAGTTCTTC
CASSYGSAHNEQFF
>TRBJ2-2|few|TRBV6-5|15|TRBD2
TGTGCCAGCAGTTCGGGAGGGCTGGAGTACGGGGAGCTGTTTTTT
CASSSGGLEYGELFF
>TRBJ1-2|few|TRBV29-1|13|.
TGCAGCGTGCAGCGGGCCCCCAGGAATGGCTACACCTTC
CSVQRAPRNGYTF
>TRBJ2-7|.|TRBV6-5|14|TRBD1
TGTGCCAGCAGTAGGACAGGGGGCGCGAATGAGCAGTACTTC
CASSRTGGANEQYF
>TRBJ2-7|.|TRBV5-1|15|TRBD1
TGCGCCAGCAGTAAACCGACAGGGATCCTCTACGAGCAGTACTTC
CASSKPTGILYEQYF
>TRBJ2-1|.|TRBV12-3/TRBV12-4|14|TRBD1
TGTGCCAGCACCCCGGGACAGGGGGATGGTGAGCAGTTCTTC
CASTPGQGDGEQFF
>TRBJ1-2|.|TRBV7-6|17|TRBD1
TGTGCCAGCAGCTTAAAACCTTTCGGGACAGGGGACTATGGCTACACCTTC
CASSLKPFGTGDYGYTF
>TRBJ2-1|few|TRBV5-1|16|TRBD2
TGCGCCAGCAGCTTGGGACTAGCCCGGGGGTACAATGAGCAGTTCTTC
CASSLGLARGYNEQFF
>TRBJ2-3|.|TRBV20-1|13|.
TGCAGTGCTAGTGATACCCGCACAGATACGCAGTATTTT
CSASDTRTDTQYF
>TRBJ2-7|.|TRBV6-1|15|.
TGTGCCAGCAGTGAAGTGGTGTTGCAGCCCTACGAGCAGTACTTC
CASSEVVLQPYEQYF
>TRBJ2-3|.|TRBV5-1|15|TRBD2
TGCGCCAGCAGCAGGACTAGCGGGCTCACAGATACGCAGTATTTT
CASSRTSGLTDTQYF
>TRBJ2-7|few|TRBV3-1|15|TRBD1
TGTGCCAGCAGCCAAGAAGGGGACAGGGGGTACGAGCAGTACTTC
CASSQEGDRGYEQYF
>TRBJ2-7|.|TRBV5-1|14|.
TGCGCCAGCAGCTTGGAGGAAGGGTGGGGCGAGCAGTACTTC
CASSLEEGWGEQYF
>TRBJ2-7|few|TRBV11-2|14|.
TGTGCCAGCAGCCCTTTAGTGGGGTTGGGCGAGCAGTACTTC
CASSPLVGLGEQYF
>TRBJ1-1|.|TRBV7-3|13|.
TGTGCCAGCAGCCCGACGGAGGGTACTGAAGCTTTCTTT
CASSPTEGTEAFF
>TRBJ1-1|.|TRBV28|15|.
TGTGCCAGCAGCAAGTCCTCAGACGTGAACACTGAAGCTTTCTTT
CASSKSSDVNTEAFF
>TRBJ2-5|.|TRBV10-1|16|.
TGCGCCAGCAGTGACGACCGGGACCCACGTGGAGAGACCCAGTACTTC
CASSDDRDPRGETQYF
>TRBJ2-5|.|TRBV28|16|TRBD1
TGTGCCAGCAGTTCGCAGACCGGGACAGGGGCCGAGACCCAGTACTTC
CASSSQTGTGAETQYF
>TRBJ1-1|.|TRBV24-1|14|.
TGTGCCACCAGTGATAACTCTATGAACACTGAAGCTTTCTTT
CATSDNSMNTEAFF
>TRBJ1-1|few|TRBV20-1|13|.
TGCAGTGCAGGGGGGACTCCGAACACTGAAGCTTTCTTT
CSAGGTPNTEAFF
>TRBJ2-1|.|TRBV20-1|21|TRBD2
TGCAGTGCTAGACCTCGAATACCGGGACTAGCGGGAACCACCTCCTACAATGAGCAGTTCTTC
CSARPRIPGLAGTTSYNEQFF
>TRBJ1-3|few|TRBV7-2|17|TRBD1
TGTGCCACCAGCCTCGAAGACAGGGGGCTATCAGGAAACACCATATATTTT
CATSLEDRGLSGNTIYF
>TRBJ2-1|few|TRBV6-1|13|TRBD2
TGTGCCAGCAGTGAATTTAGCGGGTCGGGGCAGTTCTTC
CASSEFSGSGQFF
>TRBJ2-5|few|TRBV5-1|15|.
TGCGCCAGCAGCTTGGCCCGACTAGTGCGAGAGACCCAGTACTTC
CASSLARLVRETQYF
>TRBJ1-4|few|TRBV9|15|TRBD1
TGTGCCAGCAGCGTTGGACAGGGGGTTAATGAAAAACTGTTTTTT
CASSVGQGVNEKLFF
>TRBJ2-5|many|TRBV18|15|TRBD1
TGTGCCAGCTCACCAGGACAGGGAACCCAAGAGACCCAGTACTTC
CASSPGQGTQETQYF
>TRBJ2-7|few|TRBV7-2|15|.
TGTGCCAGCAGCTTAGTGGTCGGTTCGGGCTACGAGCAGTACTTC
CASSLVVGSGYEQYF
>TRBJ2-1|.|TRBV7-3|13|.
TGTGCCAGCAGCTTAATCAGCTACAATGAGCAGTTCTTC
CASSLISYNEQFF
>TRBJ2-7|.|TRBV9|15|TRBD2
TGTGCCAGCAGCGTTACGACTAGCGGGAAGGGAGAGCAGTACTTC
CASSVTTSGKGEQYF
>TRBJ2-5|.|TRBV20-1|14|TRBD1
TGCAGTGCTATGGGGGACAGCAAAGGAGAGACCCAGTACTTC
CSAMGDSKGETQYF
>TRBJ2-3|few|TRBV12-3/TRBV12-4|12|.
TGTGCCAGCAATTCTGTCACAGATACGCAGTATTTT
CASNSVTDTQYF
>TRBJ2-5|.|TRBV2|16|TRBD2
TGTGCCAGCAGTTATTCACTAGCGGGGGTTGGTGAGACCCAGTACTTC
CASSYSLAGVGETQYF
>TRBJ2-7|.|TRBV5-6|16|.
TGTGCCAGCAGCTTGTTTGCAGGACCGTCCTCCTACGAGCAGTACTTC
CASSLFAGPSSYEQYF
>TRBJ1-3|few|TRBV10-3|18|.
TGTGCCATCAGTGAGTCGTATAGGGCGTCGACCTCTGGAAACACCATATATTTT
CAISESYRASTSGNTIYF
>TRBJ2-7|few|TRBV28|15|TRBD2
TGTGCCAGCAGTTTGGAGGAAGCGGGAAGGTACGAGCAGTACTTC
CASSLEEAGRYEQYF
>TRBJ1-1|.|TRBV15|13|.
TGTGCCACCAGCAGAGAGGGACTTTTTCGGGCTTTCTTT
CATSREGLFRAFF
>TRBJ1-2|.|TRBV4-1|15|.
TGCGCCAGCAGCCTTATCGGGGTTTATGGGTATGGCTACACCTTC
CASSLIGVYGYGYTF
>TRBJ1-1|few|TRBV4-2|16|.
TGTGCCAGCAGCCGATTGATGGGGACGGAGAACACTGAAGCTTTCTTT
CASSRLMGTENTEAFF
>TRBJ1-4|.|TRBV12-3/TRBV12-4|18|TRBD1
TGTGCCAGCAGAGCATCCTTGGGACAGGGATGGGCAAATGAAAAACTGTTTTTT
CASRASLGQGWANEKLFF
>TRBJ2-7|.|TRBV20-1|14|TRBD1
TGCAGTGCTAGAGATGGCAGGGGGCCCTACGAGCAGTACTTC
CSARDGRGPYEQYF
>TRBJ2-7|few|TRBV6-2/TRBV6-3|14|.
TGTGCCAGCAGTTACGGGCTAGCCACCTACGAGCAGTACTTC
CASSYGLATYEQYF
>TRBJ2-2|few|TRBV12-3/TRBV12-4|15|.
TGTGCCAGCAGAAGGACCCTCGTGAACACCGGGGAGCTGTTTTTT
CASRRTLVNTGELFF
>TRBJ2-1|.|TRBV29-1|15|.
TGCAGCGTTGGAGAAGCCGGGACAATCGACTATGAGCAGTTCTTC
CSVGEAGTIDYEQFF
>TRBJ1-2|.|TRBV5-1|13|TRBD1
TGCGCCAGCAGCTTAGGACAGGAGAGGGACTACACCTTC
CASSLGQERDYTF
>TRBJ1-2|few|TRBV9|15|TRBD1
TGTGCCAGCAGCTCAGCCGGGACAGCATTCTATGGCTACACCTTC
CASSSAGTAFYGYTF